This TCR beta chain emerged from a study of T cell responses to AZD1222 COVID-19 vaccine. This table comes from immunoSEQ multiplex PCR, and its TCRdb copy is limited to in-frame clones, with some not included. The table records roughly 140,000 clones, around 90% of them present only once. This clone was recorded once. The CDR3 has 16 amino acids. CDR1 is SGHDT, CDR2 YYEEEE, per germline. The germline V and J ends were trimmed by 0 bases and 6 bases, with 13 bases remaining between them. Pooling of second doses given at about 4 or about 12 weeks was done. The sample consisted of peripheral blood, taken 28 days after the second AZD1222 dose. V usage is TRBV5-6 and J usage is TRBJ1-6; D unresolved. The source is an adult who received the AZD1222 COVID-19 vaccine. The CDR3 DNA follows: TGTGCCAGCAGCTTGGGATCTGCTTTGGGTAATTCACCCCTCCACTTT. It translates to CASSLGSALGNSPLHF.